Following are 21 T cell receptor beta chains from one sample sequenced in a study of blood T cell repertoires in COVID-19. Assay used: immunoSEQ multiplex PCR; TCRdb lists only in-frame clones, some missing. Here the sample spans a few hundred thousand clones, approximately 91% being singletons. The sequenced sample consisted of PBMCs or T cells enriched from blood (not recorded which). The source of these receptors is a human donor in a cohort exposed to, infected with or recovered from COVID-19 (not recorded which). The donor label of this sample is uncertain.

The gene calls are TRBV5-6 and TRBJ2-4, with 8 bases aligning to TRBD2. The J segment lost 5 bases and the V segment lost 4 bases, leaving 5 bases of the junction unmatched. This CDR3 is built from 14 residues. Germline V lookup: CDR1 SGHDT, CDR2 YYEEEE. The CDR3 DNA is TGTGCCAGCAGCCCCGGGGGGGCCGAAAACATTCAGTACTTC. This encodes CASSPGGAENIQYF.

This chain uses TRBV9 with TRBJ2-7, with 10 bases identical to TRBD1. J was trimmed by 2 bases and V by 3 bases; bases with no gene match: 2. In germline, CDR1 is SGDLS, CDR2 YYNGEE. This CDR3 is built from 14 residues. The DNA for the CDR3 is TGTGCCAGCAGCGAGGGACAGGGGACCTACGAGCAGTACTTC. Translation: CASSEGQGTYEQYF.

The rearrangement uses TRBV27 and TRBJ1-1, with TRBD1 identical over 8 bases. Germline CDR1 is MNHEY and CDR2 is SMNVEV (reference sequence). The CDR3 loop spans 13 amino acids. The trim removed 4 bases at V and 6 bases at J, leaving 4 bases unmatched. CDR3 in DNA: TGTGCCAGCAGTTCGGGACAGGCCCCTGAAGCTTTCTTT. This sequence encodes CASSSGQAPEAFF.

CDR3 protein: CAISDPQGKENSPLHF. The CDR3 nucleotides are TGTGCCATCAGTGACCCACAGGGGAAGGAGAATTCACCCCTCCACTTT. This rearrangement joins TRBV10-3 to TRBJ1-6; TRBD1 matches 7 bases. Germline trimming cut 3 bases from V and 7 bases from J; bases unmatched to any gene: 9. Germline values: CDR1 ENHRY, CDR2 SYGVKD. The length of the CDR3 is 16 residues.

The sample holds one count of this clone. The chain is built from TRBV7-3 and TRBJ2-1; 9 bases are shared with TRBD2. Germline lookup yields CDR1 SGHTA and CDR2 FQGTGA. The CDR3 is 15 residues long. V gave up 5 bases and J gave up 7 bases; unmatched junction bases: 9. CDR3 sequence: CASSLGLAGLNEQFF. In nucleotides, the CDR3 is TGTGCCAGCAGCCTGGGGCTAGCGGGGCTGAATGAGCAGTTCTTC.

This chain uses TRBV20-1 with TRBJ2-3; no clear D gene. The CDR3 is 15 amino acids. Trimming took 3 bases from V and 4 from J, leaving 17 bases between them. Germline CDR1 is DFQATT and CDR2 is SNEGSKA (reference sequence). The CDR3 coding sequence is TGCAGTGCTAGTCAGGTAGTGTCTCACGCAGATACGCAGTATTTT. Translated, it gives CSASQVVSHADTQYF.

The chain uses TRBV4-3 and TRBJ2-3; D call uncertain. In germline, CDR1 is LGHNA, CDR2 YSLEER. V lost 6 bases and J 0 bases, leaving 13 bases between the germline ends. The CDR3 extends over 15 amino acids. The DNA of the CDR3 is TGCGCCAGCAGAAAGAGGTCACTTAGCACAGATACGCAGTATTTT. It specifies CASRKRSLSTDTQYF.

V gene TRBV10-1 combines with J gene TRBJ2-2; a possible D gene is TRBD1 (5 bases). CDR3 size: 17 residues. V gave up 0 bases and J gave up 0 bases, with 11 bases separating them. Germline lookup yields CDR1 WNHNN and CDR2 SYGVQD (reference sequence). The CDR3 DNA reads TGCGCCAGCAGTGAGTCGAAGGGGCCCGCGAACACCGGGGAGCTGTTTTTT. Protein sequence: CASSESKGPANTGELFF.

The CDR3 region is CASMGRLQGPPLTYGYTF. For the CDR3, the DNA is TGTGCCAGTATGGGACGTCTACAGGGGCCGCCCCTTACCTATGGCTACACCTTC. The genes are TRBV19 and TRBJ1-2, with 7 bases lining up with TRBD1. The V and J ends lost 7 bases and 4 bases, in that order; junction bases with no gene match: 21. In germline, CDR1 is LNHDA, CDR2 SQIVND (reference sequence). CDR3 length equals 18 residues.

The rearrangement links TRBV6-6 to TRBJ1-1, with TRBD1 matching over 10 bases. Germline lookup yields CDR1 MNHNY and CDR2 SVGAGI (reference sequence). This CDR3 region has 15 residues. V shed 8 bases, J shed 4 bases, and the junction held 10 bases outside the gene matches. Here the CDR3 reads CASVSGTGVGTEAFF. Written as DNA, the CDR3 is TGTGCCAGCGTATCCGGGACAGGGGTGGGCACTGAAGCTTTCTTT.

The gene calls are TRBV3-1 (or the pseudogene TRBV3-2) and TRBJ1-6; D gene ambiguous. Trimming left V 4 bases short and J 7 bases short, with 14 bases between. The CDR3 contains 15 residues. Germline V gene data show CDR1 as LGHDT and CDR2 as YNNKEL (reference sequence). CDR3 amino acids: CASSPSRGINSPLHF. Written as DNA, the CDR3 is TGTGCCAGCAGCCCCAGTCGTGGTATCAATTCACCCCTCCACTTT.

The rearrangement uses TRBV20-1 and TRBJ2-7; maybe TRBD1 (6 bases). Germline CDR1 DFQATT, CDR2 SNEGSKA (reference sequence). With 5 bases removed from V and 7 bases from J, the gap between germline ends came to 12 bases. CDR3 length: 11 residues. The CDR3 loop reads CSAGADREQYF. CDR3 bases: TGCAGTGCTGGGGCCGACAGGGAGCAGTACTTC.

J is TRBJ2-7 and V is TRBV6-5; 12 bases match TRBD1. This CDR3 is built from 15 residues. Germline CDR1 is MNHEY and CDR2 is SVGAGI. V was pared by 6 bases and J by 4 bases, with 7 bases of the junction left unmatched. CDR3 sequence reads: CASSSGTGGLYEQYF. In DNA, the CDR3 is TGTGCCAGCAGCTCCGGGACAGGGGGCCTATACGAGCAGTACTTC.

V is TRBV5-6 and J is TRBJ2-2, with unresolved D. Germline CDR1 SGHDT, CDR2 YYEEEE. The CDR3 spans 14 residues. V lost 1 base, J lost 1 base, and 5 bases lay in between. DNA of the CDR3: TGTGCCAGCAGCTTGTCTCTGAACACCGGGGAGCTGTTTTTT. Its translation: CASSLSLNTGELFF.

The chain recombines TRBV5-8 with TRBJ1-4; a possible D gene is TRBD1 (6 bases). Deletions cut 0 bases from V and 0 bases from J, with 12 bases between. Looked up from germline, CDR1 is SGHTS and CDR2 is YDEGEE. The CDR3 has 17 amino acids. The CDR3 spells CASSLGRDTATNEKLFF. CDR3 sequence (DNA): TGTGCCAGCAGCTTGGGCCGGGACACAGCAACTAATGAAAAACTGTTTTTT.

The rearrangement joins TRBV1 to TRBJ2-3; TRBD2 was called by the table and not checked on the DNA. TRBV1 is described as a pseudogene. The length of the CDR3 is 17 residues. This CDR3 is CTSSQEGRRGGTDTQYF. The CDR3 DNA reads TGCACCAGCAGCCAAGAAGGAAGGCGGGGGGGCACAGATACGCAGTATTTT.

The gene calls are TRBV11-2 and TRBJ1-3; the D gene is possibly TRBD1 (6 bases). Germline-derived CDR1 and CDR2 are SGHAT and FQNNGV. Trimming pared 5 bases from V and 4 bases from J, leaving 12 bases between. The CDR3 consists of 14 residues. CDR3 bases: TGTGCCAGCAGCCTGGGGGCCTCCGGAAACACCATATATTTT. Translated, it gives CASSLGASGNTIYF.

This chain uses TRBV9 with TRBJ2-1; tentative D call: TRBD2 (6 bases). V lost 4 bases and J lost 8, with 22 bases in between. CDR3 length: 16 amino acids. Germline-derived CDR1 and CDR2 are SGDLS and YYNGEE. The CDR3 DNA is TGTGCCAGCAGCCCACGGGCGGGGTACGACTTTGATGAGCAGTTCTTC. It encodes CASSPRAGYDFDEQFF.

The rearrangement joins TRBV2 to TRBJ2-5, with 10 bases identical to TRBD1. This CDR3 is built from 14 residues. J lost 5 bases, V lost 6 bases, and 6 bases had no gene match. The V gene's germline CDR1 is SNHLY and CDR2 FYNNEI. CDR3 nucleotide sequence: TGTGCCAGCAGCGGGACAGGGGAATGGGAGACCCAGTACTTC. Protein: CASSGTGEWETQYF.

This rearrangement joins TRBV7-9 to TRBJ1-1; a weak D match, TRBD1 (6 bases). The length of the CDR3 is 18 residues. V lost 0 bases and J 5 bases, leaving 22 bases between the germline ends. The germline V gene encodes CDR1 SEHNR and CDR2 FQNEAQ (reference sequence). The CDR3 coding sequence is TGTGCCAGCAGCTTAGCGGTACTACGGACAGCCCAGAGGACTGAAGCTTTCTTT. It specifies CASSLAVLRTAQRTEAFF.

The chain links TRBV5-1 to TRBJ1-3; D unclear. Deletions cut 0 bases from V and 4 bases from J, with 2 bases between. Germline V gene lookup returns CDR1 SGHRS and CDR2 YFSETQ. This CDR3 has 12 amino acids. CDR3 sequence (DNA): TGCGCCAGCAGCTTGGCGGGAAACACCATATATTTT. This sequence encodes CASSLAGNTIYF.